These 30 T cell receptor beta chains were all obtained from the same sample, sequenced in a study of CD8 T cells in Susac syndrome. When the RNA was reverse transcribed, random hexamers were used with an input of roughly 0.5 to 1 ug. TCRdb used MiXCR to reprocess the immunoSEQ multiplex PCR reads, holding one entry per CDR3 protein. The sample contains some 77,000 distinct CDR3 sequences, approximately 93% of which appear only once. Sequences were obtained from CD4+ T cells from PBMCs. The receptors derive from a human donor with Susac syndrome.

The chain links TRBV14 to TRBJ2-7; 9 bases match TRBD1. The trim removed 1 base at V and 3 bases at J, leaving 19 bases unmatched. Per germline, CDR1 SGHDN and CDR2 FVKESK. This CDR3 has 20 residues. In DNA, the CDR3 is TGTGCCAGCAGCCAAGGTCTGTGGTACAGGGGGCGATCCTTGAGCTACGAGCAGTACTTC. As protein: CASSQGLWYRGRSLSYEQYF.

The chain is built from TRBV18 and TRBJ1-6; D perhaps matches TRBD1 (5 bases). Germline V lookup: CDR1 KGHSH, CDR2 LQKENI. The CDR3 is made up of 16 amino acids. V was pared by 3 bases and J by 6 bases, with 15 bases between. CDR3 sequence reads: CASSPLEGVGNSPLHF. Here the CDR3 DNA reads TGTGCCAGCTCACCGCTTGAAGGGGTCGGTAATTCACCCCTCCACTTT.

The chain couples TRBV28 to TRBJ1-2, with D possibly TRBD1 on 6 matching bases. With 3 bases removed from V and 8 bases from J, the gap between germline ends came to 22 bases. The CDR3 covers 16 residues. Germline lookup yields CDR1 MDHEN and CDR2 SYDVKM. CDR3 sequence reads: CASSFGRGGRRAGYTF. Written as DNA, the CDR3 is TGTGCCAGCAGTTTTGGTAGGGGGGGCCGTCGAGCCGGCTACACCTTC.

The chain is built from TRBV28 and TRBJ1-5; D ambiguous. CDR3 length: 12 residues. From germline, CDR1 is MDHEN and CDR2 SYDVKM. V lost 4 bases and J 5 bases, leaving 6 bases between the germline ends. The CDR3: CASSYPYQPQHF. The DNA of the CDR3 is TGTGCCAGCAGTTACCCGTATCAGCCCCAGCATTTT. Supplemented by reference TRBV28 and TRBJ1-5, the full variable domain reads DVKVTQSSRYLVKRTGEKVFLECVQDMDHENMFWYRQDPGLGLRLIYFSYDVKMKEKGDIPEGYSVSREKKERFSLILESASTNQTSMYLCASSYPYQPQHFGDGTRLSIL.

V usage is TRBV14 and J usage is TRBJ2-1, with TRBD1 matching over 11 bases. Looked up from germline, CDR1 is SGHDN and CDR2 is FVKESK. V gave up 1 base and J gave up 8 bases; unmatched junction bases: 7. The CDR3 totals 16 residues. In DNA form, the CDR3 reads TGTGCCAGCAGCCAAGGGGCCGGGACAGGGGGGTATGAGCAGTTCTTC. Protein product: CASSQGAGTGGYEQFF.

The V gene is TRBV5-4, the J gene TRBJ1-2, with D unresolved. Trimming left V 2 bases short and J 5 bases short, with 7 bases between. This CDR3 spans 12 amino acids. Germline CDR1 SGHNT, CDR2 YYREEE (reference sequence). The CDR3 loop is CASSFNQYGYTF. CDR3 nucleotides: TGTGCCAGCAGCTTTAATCAGTATGGCTACACCTTC.

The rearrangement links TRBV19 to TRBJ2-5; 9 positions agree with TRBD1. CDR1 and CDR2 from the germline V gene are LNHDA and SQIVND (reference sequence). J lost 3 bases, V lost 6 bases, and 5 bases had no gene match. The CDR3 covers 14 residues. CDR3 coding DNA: TGTGCCAGTAGGTCCCGGGACAGGGAAGAGACCCAGTACTTC. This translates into CASRSRDREETQYF.

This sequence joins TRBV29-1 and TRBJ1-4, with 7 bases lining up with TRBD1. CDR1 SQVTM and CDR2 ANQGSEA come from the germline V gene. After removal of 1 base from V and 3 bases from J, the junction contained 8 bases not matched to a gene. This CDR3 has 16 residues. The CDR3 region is CSVEGIQGSANEKLFF. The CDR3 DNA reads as TGCAGCGTTGAAGGGATACAGGGGTCTGCTAATGAAAAACTGTTTTTT.

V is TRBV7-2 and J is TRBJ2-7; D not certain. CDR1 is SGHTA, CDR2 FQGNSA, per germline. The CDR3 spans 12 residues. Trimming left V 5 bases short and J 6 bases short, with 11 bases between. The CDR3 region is CASSDPYREQYF. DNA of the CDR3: TGTGCCAGCAGCGACCCTTACCGCGAGCAGTACTTC.

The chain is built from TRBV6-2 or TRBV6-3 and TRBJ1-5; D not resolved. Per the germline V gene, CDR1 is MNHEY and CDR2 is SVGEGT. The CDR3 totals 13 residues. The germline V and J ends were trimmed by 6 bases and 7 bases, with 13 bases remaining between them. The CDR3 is CASRRTETQPQHF. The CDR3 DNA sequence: TGTGCCAGCAGGAGGACCGAAACACAGCCCCAGCATTTT.

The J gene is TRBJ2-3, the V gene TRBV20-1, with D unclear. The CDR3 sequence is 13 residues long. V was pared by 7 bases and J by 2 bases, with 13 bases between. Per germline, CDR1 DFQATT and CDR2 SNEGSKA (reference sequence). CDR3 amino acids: CSGHYGTTDTQYF. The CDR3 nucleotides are TGCAGTGGCCACTATGGAACCACAGATACGCAGTATTTT.

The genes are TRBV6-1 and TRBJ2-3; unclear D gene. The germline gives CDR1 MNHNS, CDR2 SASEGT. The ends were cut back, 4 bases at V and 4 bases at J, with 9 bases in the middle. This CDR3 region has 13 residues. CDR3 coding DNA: TGTGCCAGCAGTGCCTTAAGCGCAGATACGCAGTATTTT. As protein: CASSALSADTQYF.

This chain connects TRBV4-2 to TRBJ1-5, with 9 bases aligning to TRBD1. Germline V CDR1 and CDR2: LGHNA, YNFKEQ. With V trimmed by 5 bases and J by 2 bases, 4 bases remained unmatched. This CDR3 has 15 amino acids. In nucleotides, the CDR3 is TGTGCCAGCAGCGTACAGGGGGCTGGCAATCAGCCCCAGCATTTT. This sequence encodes CASSVQGAGNQPQHF.

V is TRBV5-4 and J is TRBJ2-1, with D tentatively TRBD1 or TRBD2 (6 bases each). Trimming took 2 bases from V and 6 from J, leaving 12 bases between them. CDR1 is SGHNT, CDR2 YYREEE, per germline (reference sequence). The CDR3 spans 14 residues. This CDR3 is CASSFRRGANEQFF. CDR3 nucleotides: TGTGCCAGCAGCTTTAGAAGGGGGGCCAATGAGCAGTTCTTC.

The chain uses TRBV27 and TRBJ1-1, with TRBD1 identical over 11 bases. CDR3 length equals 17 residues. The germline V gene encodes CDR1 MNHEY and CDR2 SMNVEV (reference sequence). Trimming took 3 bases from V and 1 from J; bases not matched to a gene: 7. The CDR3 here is CASSFLGQGGRNTEAFF. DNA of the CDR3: TGTGCCAGCAGTTTCCTGGGACAGGGGGGCCGGAACACTGAAGCTTTCTTT.

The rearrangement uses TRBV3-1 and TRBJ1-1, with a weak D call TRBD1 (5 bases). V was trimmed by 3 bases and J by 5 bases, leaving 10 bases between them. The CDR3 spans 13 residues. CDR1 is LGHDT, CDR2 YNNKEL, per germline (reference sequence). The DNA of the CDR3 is TGTGCCAGCAGCCAGGCGGGGGGTACTGAAGCTTTCTTT. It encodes CASSQAGGTEAFF.

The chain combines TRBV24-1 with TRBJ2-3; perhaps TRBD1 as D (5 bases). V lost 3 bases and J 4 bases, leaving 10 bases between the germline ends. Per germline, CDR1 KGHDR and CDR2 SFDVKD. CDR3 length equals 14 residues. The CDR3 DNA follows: TGTGCCACCAGTGATAGCAGGGTCTCAGATACGCAGTATTTT. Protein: CATSDSRVSDTQYF.

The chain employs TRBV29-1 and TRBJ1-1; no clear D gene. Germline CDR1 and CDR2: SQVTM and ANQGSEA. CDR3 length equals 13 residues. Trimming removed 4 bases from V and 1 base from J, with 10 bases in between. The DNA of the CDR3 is TGCAGCGTTGTCGGACGGAGGAACACTGAAGCTTTCTTT. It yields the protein CSVVGRRNTEAFF.

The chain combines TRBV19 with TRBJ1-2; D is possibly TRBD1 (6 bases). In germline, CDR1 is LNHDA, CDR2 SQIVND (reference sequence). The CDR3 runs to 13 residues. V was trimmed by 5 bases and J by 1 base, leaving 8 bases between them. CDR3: CASSVDSNYGYTF. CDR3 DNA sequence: TGTGCCAGTAGTGTGGACAGTAACTATGGCTACACCTTC.

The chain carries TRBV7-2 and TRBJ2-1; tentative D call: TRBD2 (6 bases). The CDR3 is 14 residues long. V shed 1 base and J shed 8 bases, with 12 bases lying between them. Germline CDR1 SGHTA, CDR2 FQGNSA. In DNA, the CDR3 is TGTGCCAGCAGCTTAGGCGGGGTCGTCGATGAGCAGTTCTTC. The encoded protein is CASSLGGVVDEQFF.

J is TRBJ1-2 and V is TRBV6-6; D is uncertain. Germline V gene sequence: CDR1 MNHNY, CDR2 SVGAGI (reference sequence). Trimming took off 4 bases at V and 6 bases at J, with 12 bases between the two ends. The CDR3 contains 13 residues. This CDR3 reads CASSSVALDGYTF. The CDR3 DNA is TGTGCCAGCAGTTCCGTCGCGTTGGATGGCTACACCTTC.

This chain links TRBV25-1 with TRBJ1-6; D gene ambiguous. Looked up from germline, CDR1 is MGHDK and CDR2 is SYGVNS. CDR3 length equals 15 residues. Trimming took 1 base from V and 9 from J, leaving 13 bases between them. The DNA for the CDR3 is TGTGCCAGCAGTGAATCTGGCCCATTGGGTTCACCCCTCCACTTT. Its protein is CASSESGPLGSPLHF.

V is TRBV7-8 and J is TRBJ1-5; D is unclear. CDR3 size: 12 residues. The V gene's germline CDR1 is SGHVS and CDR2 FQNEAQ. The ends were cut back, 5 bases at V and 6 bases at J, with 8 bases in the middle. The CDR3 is CASSPWGQPQHF. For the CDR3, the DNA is TGTGCCAGCAGCCCCTGGGGTCAGCCCCAGCATTTT. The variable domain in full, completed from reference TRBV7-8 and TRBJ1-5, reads GAGVSQSPRYKVAKRGQDVALRCDPISGHVSLFWYQQALGQGPEFLTYFQNEAQLDKSGLPSDRFFAERPEGSVSTLKIQRTQQEDSAVYLCASSPWGQPQHFGDGTRLSIL.

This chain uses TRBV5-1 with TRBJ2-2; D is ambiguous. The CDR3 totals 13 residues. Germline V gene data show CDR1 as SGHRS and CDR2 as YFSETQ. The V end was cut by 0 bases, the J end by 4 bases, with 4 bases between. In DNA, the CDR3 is TGCGCCAGCAGCTTGGAACTCACCGGGGAGCTGTTTTTT. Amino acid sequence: CASSLELTGELFF.

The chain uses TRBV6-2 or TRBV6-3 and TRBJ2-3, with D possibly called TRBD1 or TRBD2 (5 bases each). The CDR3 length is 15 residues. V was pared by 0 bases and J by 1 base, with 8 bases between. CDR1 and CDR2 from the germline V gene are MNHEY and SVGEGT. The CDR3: CASSYSGRGTDTQYF. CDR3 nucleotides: TGTGCCAGCAGTTACTCGGGGCGGGGCACAGATACGCAGTATTTT.

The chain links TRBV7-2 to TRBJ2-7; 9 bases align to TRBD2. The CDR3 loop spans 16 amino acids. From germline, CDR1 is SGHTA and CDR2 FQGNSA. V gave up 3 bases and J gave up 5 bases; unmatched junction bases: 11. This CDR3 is CASSFLEGGTSNEQYF. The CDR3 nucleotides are TGTGCCAGCAGCTTCCTCGAGGGGGGGACTAGCAACGAGCAGTACTTC.

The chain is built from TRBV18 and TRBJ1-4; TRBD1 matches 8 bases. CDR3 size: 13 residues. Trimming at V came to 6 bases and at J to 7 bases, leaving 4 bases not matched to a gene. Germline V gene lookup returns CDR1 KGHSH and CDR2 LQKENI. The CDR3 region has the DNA TGTGCCAGCTCCCCGGGACAGGTTGAAAAACTGTTTTTT. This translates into CASSPGQVEKLFF. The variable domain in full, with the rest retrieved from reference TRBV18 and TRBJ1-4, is NAGVMQNPRHLVRRRGQEARLRCSPMKGHSHVYWYRQLPEEGLKFMVYLQKENIIDESGMPKERFSAEFPKEGPSILRIQQVVRGDSAAYFCASSPGQVEKLFFGSGTQLSVL.

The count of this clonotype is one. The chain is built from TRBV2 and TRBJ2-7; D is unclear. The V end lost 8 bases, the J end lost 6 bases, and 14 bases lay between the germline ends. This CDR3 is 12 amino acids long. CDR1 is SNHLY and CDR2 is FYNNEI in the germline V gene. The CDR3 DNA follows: TGTGCCAGCGGCCGGGTAGGCCGCGAGCAGTACTTC. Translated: CASGRVGREQYF.

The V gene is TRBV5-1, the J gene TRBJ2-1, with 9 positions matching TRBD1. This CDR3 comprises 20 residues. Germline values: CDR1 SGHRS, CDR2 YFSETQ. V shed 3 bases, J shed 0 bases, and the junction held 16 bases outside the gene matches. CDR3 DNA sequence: TGCGCCAGCAGCTACCCGGGTAGCCGGGACAGGGTAACCTCCTACAATGAGCAGTTCTTC. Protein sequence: CASSYPGSRDRVTSYNEQFF.

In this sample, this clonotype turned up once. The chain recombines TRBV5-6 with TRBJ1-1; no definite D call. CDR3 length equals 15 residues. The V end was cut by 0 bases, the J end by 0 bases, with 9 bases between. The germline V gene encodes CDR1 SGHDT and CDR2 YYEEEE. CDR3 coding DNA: TGTGCCAGCAGCTTGGTTGGAGAAATGAACACTGAAGCTTTCTTT. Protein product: CASSLVGEMNTEAFF.